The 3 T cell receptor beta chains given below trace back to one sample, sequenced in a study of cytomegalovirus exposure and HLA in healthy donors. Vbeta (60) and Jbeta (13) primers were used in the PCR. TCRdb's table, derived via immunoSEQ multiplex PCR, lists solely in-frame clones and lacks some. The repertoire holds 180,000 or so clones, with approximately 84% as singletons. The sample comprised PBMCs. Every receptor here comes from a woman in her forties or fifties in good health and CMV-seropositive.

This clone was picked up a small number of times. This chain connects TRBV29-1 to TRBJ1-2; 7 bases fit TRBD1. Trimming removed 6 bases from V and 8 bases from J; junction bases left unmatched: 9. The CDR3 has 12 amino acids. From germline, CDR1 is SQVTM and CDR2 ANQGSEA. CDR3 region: CSVHGQAKGYTF. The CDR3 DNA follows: TGCAGCGTACACGGACAGGCTAAAGGCTACACCTTC.

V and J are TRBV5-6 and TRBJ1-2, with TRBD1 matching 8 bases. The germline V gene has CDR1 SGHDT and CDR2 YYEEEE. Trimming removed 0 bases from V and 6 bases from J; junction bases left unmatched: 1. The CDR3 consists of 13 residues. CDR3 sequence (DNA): TGTGCCAGCAGCTTGGGACAGGGGAATGGCTACACCTTC. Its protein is CASSLGQGNGYTF.

In DNA form, the CDR3 reads TGTGCCAGCAGTATCCGGGACAGCAGCTCCTACGAGCAGTACTTC. Its protein is CASSIRDSSSYEQYF. The V gene is TRBV27, the J gene TRBJ2-7; 7 bases agree with TRBD1. The CDR3 extends over 15 amino acids. The V gene end was trimmed by 5 bases and the J gene end by 0 bases; junction bases not matched to a gene: 7. CDR1 MNHEY and CDR2 SMNVEV come from the germline V gene (reference sequence).